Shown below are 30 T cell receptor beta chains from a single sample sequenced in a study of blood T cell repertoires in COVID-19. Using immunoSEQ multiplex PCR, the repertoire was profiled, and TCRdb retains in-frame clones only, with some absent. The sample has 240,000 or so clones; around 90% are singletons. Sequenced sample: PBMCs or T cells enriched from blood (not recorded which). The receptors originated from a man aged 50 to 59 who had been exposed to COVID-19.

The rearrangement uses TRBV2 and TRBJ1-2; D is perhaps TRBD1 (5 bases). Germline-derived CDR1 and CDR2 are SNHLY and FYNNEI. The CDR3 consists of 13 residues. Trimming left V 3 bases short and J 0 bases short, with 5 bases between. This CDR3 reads CASSEDTNYGYTF. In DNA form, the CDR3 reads TGTGCCAGCAGTGAGGACACTAACTATGGCTACACCTTC.

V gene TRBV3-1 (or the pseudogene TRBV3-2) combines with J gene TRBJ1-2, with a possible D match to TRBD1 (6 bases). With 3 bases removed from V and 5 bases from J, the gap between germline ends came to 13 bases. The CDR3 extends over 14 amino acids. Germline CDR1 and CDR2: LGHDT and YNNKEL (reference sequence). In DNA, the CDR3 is TGTGCCAGCAGCCAGTTCGGGAGGGGGTATGGCTACACCTTC. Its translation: CASSQFGRGYGYTF.

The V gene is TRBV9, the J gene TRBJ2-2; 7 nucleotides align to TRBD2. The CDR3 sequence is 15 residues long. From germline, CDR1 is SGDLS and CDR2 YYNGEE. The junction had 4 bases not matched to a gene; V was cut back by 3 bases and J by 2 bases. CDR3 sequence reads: CASSGRDYNTGELFF. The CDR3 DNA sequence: TGTGCCAGCAGCGGCCGGGACTACAACACCGGGGAGCTGTTTTTT.

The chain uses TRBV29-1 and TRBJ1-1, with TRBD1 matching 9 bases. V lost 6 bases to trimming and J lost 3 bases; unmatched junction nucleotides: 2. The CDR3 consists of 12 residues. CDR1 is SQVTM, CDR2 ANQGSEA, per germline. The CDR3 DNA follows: TGCAGCGTCCGACAGGGGGACACTGAAGCTTTCTTT. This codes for CSVRQGDTEAFF. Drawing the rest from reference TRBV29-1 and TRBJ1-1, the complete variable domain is SAVISQKPSRDICQRGTSLTIQCQVDSQVTMMFWYRQQPGQSLTLIATANQGSEATYESGFVIDKFPISRPNLTFSTLTVSNMSPEDSSIYLCSVRQGDTEAFFGQGTRLTVV.

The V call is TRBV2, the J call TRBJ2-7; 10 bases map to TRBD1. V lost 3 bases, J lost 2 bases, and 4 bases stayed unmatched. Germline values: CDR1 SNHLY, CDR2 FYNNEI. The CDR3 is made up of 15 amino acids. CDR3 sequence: CASSEDGTGAYEQYF. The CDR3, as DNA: TGTGCCAGCAGTGAGGACGGGACAGGGGCCTACGAGCAGTACTTC.

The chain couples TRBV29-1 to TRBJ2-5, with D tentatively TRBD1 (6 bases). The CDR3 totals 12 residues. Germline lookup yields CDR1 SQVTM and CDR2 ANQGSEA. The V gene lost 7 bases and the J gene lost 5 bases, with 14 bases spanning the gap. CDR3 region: CSGLQGWETQYF. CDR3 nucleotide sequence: TGCAGCGGTTTACAGGGTTGGGAGACCCAGTACTTC.

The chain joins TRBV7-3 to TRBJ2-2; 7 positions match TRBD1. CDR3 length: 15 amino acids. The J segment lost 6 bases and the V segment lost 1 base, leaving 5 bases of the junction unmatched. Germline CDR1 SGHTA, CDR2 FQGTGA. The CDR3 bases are TGTGCCAGCAGCTTAAGACAGGGAGAGGCCGGGGAGCTGTTTTTT. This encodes CASSLRQGEAGELFF. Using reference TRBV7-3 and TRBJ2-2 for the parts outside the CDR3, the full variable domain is GAGVSQTPSNKVTEKGKYVELRCDPISGHTALYWYRQSLGQGPEFLIYFQGTGAADDSGLPNDRFFAVRPEGSVSTLKIQRTERGDSAVYLCASSLRQGEAGELFFGEGSRLTVL.

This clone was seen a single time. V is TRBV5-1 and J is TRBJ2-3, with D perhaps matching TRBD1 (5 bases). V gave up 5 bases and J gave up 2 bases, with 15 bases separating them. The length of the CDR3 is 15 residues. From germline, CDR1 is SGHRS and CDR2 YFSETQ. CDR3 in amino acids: CASRPLGELTDTQYF. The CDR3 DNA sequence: TGCGCCAGCAGGCCCCTAGGGGAACTCACAGATACGCAGTATTTT.

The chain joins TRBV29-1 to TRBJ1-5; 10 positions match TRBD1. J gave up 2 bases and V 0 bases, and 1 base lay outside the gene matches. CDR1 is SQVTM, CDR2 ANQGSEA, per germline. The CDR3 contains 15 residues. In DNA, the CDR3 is TGCAGCGTTGAAGAAGGGACAGGGGGCAATCAGCCCCAGCATTTT. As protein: CSVEEGTGGNQPQHF. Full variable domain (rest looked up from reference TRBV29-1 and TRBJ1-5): SAVISQKPSRDICQRGTSLTIQCQVDSQVTMMFWYRQQPGQSLTLIATANQGSEATYESGFVIDKFPISRPNLTFSTLTVSNMSPEDSSIYLCSVEEGTGGNQPQHFGDGTRLSIL.

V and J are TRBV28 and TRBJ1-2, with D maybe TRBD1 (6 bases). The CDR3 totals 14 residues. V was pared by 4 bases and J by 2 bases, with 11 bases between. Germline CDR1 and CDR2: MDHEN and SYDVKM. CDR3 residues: CASSSTGQNYGYTF. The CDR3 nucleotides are TGTGCCAGCAGTTCAACCGGACAGAACTATGGCTACACCTTC.

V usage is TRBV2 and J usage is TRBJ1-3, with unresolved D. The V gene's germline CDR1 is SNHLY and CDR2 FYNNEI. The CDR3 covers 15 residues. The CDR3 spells CATREAPLPGNTIYF. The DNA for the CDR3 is TGTGCAACCCGTGAGGCTCCTCTCCCGGGAAACACCATATATTTT.

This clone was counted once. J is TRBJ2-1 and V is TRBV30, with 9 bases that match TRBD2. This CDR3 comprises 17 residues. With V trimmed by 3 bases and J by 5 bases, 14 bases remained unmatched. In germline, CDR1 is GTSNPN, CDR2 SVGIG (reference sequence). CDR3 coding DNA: TGTGCCTGGAGACCCTTAAATCGGCTAGCGGGGAACAATGAGCAGTTCTTC. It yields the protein CAWRPLNRLAGNNEQFF. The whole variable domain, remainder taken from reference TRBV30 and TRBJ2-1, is SQTIHQWPATLVQPVGSPLSLECTVEGTSNPNLYWYRQAAGRGLQLLFYSVGIGQISSEVPQNLSASRPQDRQFILSSKKLLLSDSGFYLCAWRPLNRLAGNNEQFFGPGTRLTVL.

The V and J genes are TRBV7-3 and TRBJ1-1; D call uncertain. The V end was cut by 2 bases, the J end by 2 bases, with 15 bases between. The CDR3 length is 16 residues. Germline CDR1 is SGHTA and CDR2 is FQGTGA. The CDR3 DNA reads TGTGCCAGCAGCTTATTGCGTGCCAAGACTAACACTGAAGCTTTCTTT. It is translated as CASSLLRAKTNTEAFF.

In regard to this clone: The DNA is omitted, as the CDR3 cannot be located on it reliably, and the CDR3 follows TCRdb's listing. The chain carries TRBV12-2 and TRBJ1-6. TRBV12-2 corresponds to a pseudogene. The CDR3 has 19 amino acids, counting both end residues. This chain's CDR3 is CASPLGGVGYGSYNSPLHF.

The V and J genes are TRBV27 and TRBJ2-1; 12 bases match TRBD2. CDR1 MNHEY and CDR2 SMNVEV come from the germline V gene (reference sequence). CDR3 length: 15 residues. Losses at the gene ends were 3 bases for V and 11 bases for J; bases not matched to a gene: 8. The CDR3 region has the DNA TGTGCCAGCAGTTTGTTCCTAGCGGGAGGGCCAAAGCAGTTCTTC. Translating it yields CASSLFLAGGPKQFF.

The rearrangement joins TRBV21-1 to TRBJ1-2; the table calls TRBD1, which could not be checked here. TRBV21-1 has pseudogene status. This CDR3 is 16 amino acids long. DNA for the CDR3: TGTGCCAGCAGCAGCGGGACAGGGGGACCCGACTATGGCTACACCTTC. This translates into CASSSGTGGPDYGYTF.

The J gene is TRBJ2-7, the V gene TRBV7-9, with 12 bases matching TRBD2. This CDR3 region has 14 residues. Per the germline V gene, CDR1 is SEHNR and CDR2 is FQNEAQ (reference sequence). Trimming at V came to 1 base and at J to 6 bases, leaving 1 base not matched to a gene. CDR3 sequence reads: CASSLGLAGAEQYV. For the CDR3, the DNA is TGTGCCAGCAGCTTAGGACTAGCGGGAGCCGAGCAGTACGTC.

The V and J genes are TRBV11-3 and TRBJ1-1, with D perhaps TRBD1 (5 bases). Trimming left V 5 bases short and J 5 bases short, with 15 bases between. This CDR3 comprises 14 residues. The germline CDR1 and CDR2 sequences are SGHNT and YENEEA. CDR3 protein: CASSHGGEGTEAFF. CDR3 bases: TGTGCCAGCAGCCACGGGGGGGAGGGGACTGAAGCTTTCTTT.

The CDR3, as DNA: TGTGCCAGCAGCGTGACTAGCGGACAAGAGACCCAGTACTTC. It translates to CASSVTSGQETQYF. The chain recombines TRBV9 with TRBJ2-5; the match to TRBD2 covers 9 bases. V lost 2 bases, J lost 2 bases, and 1 base stayed unmatched. The CDR3 length is 14 residues. Germline CDR1 reads SGDLS; CDR2 reads YYNGEE.

The CDR3 DNA is TGTGCCACCCCACCGGGACAGCTAGAAAACTCTGGAAACACCATATATTTT. As protein: CATPPGQLENSGNTIYF. The chain carries TRBV2 and TRBJ1-3; 7 nucleotides agree with TRBD1. Germline loops: CDR1 SNHLY, CDR2 FYNNEI. The J segment lost 0 bases and the V segment lost 10 bases, leaving 15 bases of the junction unmatched. CDR3 length: 17 amino acids.

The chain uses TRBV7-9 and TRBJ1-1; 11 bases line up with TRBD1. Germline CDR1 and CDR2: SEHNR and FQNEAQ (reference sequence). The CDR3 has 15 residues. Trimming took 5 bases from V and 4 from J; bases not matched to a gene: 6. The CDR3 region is CASSRDRGKSTEAFF. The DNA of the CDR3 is TGTGCCAGCAGCCGGGACAGGGGGAAGAGCACTGAAGCTTTCTTT.

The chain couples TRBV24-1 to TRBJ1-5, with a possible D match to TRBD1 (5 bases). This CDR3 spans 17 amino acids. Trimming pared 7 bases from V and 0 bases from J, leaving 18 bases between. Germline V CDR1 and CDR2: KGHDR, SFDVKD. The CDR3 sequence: CATSGSGTSSSNQPQHF. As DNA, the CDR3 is TGTGCCACCAGCGGAAGCGGGACGTCAAGTAGCAATCAGCCCCAGCATTTT.

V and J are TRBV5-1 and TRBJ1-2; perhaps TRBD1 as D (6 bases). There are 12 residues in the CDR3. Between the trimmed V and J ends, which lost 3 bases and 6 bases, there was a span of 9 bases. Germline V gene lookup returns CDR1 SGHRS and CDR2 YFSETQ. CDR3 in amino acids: CASSSNRDGYTF. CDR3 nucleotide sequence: TGCGCCAGCAGCTCGAACAGGGATGGCTACACCTTC.

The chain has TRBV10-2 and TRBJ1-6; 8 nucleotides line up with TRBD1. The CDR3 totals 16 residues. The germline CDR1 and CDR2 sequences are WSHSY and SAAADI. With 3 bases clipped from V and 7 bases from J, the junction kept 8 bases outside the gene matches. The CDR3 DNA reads TGCGCCAGCAGTGACCTCGGGACAGGACACAATTCACCCCTCCACTTT. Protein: CASSDLGTGHNSPLHF.

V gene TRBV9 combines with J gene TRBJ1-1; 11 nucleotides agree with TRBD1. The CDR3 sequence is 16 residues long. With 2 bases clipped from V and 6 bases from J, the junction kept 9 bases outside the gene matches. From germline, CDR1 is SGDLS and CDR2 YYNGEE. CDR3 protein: CASSVDRGRRFAEAFF. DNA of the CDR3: TGTGCCAGCAGCGTGGACAGGGGGCGGAGATTCGCTGAAGCTTTCTTT.

The CDR3 sequence is CATSESDKETQYF. The CDR3 region has the DNA TGTGCCACCAGTGAATCGGACAAGGAGACCCAGTACTTC. The gene calls are TRBV24-1 and TRBJ2-5; TRBD1 might be the D (5 bases). The CDR3 has 13 residues. V was cut by 4 bases and J by 5 bases, with 10 bases left in between. CDR1 is KGHDR, CDR2 SFDVKD, per germline.

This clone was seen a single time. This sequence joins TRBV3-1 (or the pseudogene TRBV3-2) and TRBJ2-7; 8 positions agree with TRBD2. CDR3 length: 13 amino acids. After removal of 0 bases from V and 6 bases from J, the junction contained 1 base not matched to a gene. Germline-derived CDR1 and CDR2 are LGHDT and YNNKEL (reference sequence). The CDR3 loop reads CASSQDGGAEQYF. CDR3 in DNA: TGTGCCAGCAGCCAAGACGGGGGGGCCGAGCAGTACTTC.

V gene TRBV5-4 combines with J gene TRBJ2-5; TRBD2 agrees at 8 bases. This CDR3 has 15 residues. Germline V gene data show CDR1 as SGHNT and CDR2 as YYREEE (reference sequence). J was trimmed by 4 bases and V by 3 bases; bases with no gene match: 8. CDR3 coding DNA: TGTGCCAGCAGCTACCCCGGGACTAGGGGAGAGACCCAGTACTTC. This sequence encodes CASSYPGTRGETQYF.

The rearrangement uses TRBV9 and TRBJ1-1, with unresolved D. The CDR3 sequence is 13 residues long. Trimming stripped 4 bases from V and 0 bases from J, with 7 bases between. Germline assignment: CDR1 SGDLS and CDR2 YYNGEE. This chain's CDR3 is CASSPELNTEAFF. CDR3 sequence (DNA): TGTGCCAGCAGCCCGGAGCTGAACACTGAAGCTTTCTTT.

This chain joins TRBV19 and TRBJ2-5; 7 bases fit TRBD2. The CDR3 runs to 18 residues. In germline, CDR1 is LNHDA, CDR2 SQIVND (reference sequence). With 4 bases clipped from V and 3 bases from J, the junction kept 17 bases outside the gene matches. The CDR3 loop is CASSKRGTDSDYKETQYF. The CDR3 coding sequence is TGTGCCAGTAGTAAGCGGGGAACCGACTCGGATTACAAAGAGACCCAGTACTTC.